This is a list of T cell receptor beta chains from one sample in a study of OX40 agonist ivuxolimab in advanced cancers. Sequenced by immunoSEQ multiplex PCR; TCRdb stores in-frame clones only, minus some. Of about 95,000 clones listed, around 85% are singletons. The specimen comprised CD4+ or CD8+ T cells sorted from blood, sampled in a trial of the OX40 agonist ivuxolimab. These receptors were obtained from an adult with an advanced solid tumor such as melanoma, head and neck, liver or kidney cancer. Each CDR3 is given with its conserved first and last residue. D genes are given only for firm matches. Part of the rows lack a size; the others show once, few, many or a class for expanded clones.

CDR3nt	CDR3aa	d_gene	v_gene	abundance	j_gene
TGTGCCAGCAGCGCCTTCTCCGGGGAGCTGTTTTTT	CASSAFSGELFF	-	TRBV9	few	TRBJ2-2
TGTGCCAGCAGCCAAGATTGGGCGGGAGCTGCCGGGGAGCTGTTTTTT	CASSQDWAGAAGELFF	TRBD2	TRBV4-2	-	TRBJ2-2
TGTGCCAGCAGCTTAGGTCACACAGATACGCAGTATTTT	CASSLGHTDTQYF	-	TRBV11-2	few	TRBJ2-3
TGCAGCGTTGGGCTAGCGGGAGAAGTTGAGCAGTTCTTC	CSVGLAGEVEQFF	TRBD2	TRBV29-1	-	TRBJ2-1
TGTGCCAGCAGCTTTGGGACTGAGCAGTACTTC	CASSFGTEQYF	-	TRBV5-4	-	TRBJ2-7
TGTGCCAGTGGAACAGGAGACTCTGGAAACACCATATATTTT	CASGTGDSGNTIYF	-	TRBV19	once	TRBJ1-3
TGTGCCAGCAGCTTAGATCGGTTTGGCTACACCTTC	CASSLDRFGYTF	-	TRBV13	-	TRBJ1-2
TGTGCCAGCAGCTCCTTAGTTGGCAAAAACATTCAGTACTTC	CASSSLVGKNIQYF	-	TRBV11-2	once	TRBJ2-4
TGTGCCAGCAGCCGGAGTACAGGGAGCGGGGAGCTGTTTTTT	CASSRSTGSGELFF	-	TRBV11-3	-	TRBJ2-2
TGTGCCAGCAGCAGAATTCGGGTAGATGTACGAAATGAGCAGTTCTTC	CASSRIRVDVRNEQFF	-	TRBV5-7	-	TRBJ2-1
TGTGCCAGCAGCTTCGGGACAGGGAACGACGAGCAGTACTTC	CASSFGTGNDEQYF	TRBD1	TRBV7-9	-	TRBJ2-7
TGCGCCAGCAGCAGGAGTTCCTACAATGAGCAGTTCTTC	CASSRSSYNEQFF	-	TRBV5-1	-	TRBJ2-1
TGTGCCAGCAGTTACGGGACACTCCAAGAGACCCAGTACTTC	CASSYGTLQETQYF	-	TRBV6-6	-	TRBJ2-5
TGTGCCAGCAGTCCCCCGCCGCGGGTAACGAACACCGGGGAGCTGTTTTTT	CASSPPPRVTNTGELFF	-	TRBV25-1	-	TRBJ2-2
TGTGCCAGCAGCCTCCTCGGCAGCCAAGAGACCCAGTACTTC	CASSLLGSQETQYF	-	TRBV14	-	TRBJ2-5
TGTGCCAGCAGCTCGGACAGGGTCTTTTATGGCTACACCTTC	CASSSDRVFYGYTF	TRBD1	TRBV5-5	-	TRBJ1-2
TGTGCCAGCAGCCTCTTGGGGCAGCCCCAGCATTTT	CASSLLGQPQHF	-	TRBV11-2	-	TRBJ1-5
TGCGCCAGCAGTCAGGTTGGCAATCAGCCCCAGCATTTT	CASSQVGNQPQHF	-	TRBV5-1	-	TRBJ1-5
TGCGCCAGCAGCCAAGGAGTGGCACCGTACAGGGGGCTTCAAGAGCAGTACTTC	CASSQGVAPYRGLQEQYF	TRBD1	TRBV4-1	-	TRBJ2-5
TGTGCCAGCAGCTTCCTACAGGGGATTCACACCGGGGAGCTGTTTTTT	CASSFLQGIHTGELFF	TRBD1	TRBV5-6	-	TRBJ2-2
TGCGCCAGCAGCTCCGCTTTCTCTGGGGCCAACGTCCTGACTTTC	CASSSAFSGANVLTF	-	TRBV5-1	-	TRBJ2-6
TGTGCCAGCAGCCAGCGTGGGGTTCCAGAAGCTTTCTTT	CASSQRGVPEAFF	-	TRBV25-1	-	TRBJ1-1
TGTGCCAGCAGCTTAGAGACAGGACGGGAGCGCCACAATGAGCAGTTCTTC	CASSLETGRERHNEQFF	-	TRBV11-2	once	TRBJ2-1
TGTGCCAGCAGTGGAGGGGTTTTCGTGCAGACTCAAAATCAGCCCCAGCATTTT	CASSGGVFVQTQNQPQHF	-	TRBV2	-	TRBJ1-5
TGTGCCATCAGTGCCCACTACGAGCAGTACTTC	CAISAHYEQYF	-	TRBV10-3	-	TRBJ2-7
TGTGCCAGCAGTTTAGGGGAGCGTAGCACAGATACGCAGTATTTT	CASSLGERSTDTQYF	-	TRBV27	-	TRBJ2-3
TGTGCCAGCAGCTGGGACTTCCGAAAGTTCTTC	CASSWDFRKFF	-	TRBV7-6	-	TRBJ2-1
TGTGCCAGCTTCCCTTTCGGGGCCCGGGACAGGGTCTACGAGCAGTACTTC	CASFPFGARDRVYEQYF	TRBD1	TRBV11-2	-	TRBJ2-7
TGTGCCACCAGCAGAGACAGGGAACGGCGCGAGCAGTACTTC	CATSRDRERREQYF	-	TRBV15	-	TRBJ2-7
TGCGCCAGCAGCATGGGGCTACCGAACACCGGGGAGCTGTTTTTT	CASSMGLPNTGELFF	-	TRBV5-1	-	TRBJ2-2
TGTGCCAGCAGCTTATCTCATGACAGAGTCTACGAGCAGTACTTC	CASSLSHDRVYEQYF	-	TRBV5-4	-	TRBJ2-7
TGTGCCAGCAGGGACAGCCTAGCCAAAAACATTCAGTACTTC	CASRDSLAKNIQYF	-	TRBV5-6	-	TRBJ2-4
TGTGCCAGTAGTCAACAGGGCTACGAGCAGTACTTC	CASSQQGYEQYF	-	TRBV19	-	TRBJ2-7
TGTGCCAGCAGCGTTAGCGGGGGCTCCTACGAGCAGTACTTC	CASSVSGGSYEQYF	TRBD2	TRBV13	-	TRBJ2-7
TGTGCCAGCTCACCTTCCCTTAGGAGGGGGGGGCCCTACGAGCAGTACTTC	CASSPSLRRGGPYEQYF	-	TRBV18	few	TRBJ2-7
TGTGCCAGCAGCTACCCGGGCATCGTTCGCGCTTTCTTT	CASSYPGIVRAFF	-	TRBV7-2	-	TRBJ1-1
TGTGCCAGCAGCTTAGTAGCGGAGAACACCGGGGAGCTGTTTTTT	CASSLVAENTGELFF	-	TRBV7-2	-	TRBJ2-2
TGTGCCAGCAGGGAAACAGGGGTTGGTAGAGAGACCCAGTACTTC	CASRETGVGRETQYF	TRBD1	TRBV25-1	-	TRBJ2-5
TGTGCCAGCAGTCAACCCGGACTAGCGGGAGATGAGCAGTACTTC	CASSQPGLAGDEQYF	TRBD2	TRBV28	-	TRBJ2-5
TGTGCCAGCAGCTTAGCCGGGGCTAACACCGGGGAGCTGTTTTTT	CASSLAGANTGELFF	-	TRBV7-9	-	TRBJ2-2
TGTGCCAGCAGCCCGGGACAGGGAATTCGCGAGCAGTACTTC	CASSPGQGIREQYF	TRBD1	TRBV6-6	few	TRBJ2-7
TGTGCCATCGGGACTAGCGGGACCTACGAGCAGTACTTC	CAIGTSGTYEQYF	TRBD2	TRBV6-6	-	TRBJ2-7
TGCGCCAGCAGCTTGTCGGGACTAGCTACAGATACGCAGTATTTT	CASSLSGLATDTQYF	TRBD2	TRBV5-1	-	TRBJ2-3
TGTGCCAGCAGCTTAGCGGTTAGCTCCTACGAGCAGTACTTC	CASSLAVSSYEQYF	-	TRBV7-9	-	TRBJ2-7
TGTGCCAGCAGCTTCCTGACTAGCGGGAGGAGGGATACGCAGTATTTT	CASSFLTSGRRDTQYF	TRBD2	TRBV7-2	-	TRBJ2-3
TGCAGTGCTAGAAGCGACGCTGAAGCTTTCTTT	CSARSDAEAFF	-	TRBV20-1	few	TRBJ1-1
TGTGCCTGGACGACGGCCGGTACGCAGTATTTT	CAWTTAGTQYF	-	TRBV30	few	TRBJ2-3
TGTGCCAGCTCACCACCGACCGGGCGCACCGGGGAGACCCAGTACTTC	CASSPPTGRTGETQYF	-	TRBV18	-	TRBJ2-5
TGTGCCACCAGCAGAGCGGGTACCCACGAGCAGTACTTC	CATSRAGTHEQYF	-	TRBV15	-	TRBJ2-7
TGTGCCAGCAGCTTAGCGGGAACCGCTTACAATGAGCAGTTCTTC	CASSLAGTAYNEQFF	-	TRBV7-8	-	TRBJ2-1